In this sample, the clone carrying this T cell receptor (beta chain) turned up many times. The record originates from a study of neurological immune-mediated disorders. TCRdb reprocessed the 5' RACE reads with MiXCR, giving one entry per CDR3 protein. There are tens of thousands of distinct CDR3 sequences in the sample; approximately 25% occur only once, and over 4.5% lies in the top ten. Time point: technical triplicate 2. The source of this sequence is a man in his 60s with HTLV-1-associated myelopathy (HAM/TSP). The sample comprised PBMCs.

In nucleotides, the CDR3 is TGTGCCAGCAGCTTAAATTCGGGACAGGGAAATCAGCCCCAGCATTTT. Amino acids: CASSLNSGQGNQPQHF. The chain uses TRBV7-8 and TRBJ1-5; 9 bases agree with TRBD1. The CDR3 loop spans 16 amino acids. Germline assignment: CDR1 SGHVS and CDR2 FQNEAQ. The ends lost 2 bases at V and 4 bases at J; junction bases unmatched: 6.